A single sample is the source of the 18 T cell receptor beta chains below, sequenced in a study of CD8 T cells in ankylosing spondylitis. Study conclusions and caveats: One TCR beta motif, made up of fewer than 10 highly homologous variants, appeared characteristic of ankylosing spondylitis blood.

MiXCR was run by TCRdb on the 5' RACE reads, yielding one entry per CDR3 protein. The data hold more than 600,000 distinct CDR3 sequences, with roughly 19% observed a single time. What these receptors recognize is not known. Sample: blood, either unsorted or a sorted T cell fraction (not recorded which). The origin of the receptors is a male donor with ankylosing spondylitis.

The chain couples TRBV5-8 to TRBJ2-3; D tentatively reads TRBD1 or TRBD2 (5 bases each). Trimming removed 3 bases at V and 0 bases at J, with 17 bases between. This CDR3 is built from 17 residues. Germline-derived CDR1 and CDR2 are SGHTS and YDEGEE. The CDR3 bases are TGTGCCAGCAGCTCTGCCCGGGGCACTACAAGCACAGATACGCAGTATTTT. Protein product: CASSSARGTTSTDTQYF.

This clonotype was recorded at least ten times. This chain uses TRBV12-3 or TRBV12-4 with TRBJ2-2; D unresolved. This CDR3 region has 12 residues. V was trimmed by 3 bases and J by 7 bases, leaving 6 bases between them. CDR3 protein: CASSFWGGELFF. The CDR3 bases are TGTGCCAGCAGTTTCTGGGGCGGGGAGCTGTTTTTT.

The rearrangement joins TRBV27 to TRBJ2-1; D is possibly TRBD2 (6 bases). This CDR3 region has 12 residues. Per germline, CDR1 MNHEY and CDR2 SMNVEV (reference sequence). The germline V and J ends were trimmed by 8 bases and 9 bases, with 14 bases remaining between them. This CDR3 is CASGLLSTEQFF. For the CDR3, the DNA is TGTGCCAGCGGACTACTGAGCACTGAGCAGTTCTTC.

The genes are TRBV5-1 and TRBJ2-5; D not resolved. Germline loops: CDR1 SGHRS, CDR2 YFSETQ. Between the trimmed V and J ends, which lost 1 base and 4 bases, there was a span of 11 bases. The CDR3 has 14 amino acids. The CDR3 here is CASSLMGMLETQYF. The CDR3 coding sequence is TGCGCCAGCAGCTTGATGGGGATGTTAGAGACCCAGTACTTC.

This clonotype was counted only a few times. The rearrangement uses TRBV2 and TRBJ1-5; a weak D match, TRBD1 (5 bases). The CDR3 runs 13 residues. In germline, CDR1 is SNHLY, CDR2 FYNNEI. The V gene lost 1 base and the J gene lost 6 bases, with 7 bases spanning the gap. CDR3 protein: CASSEEGFQPQHF. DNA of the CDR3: TGTGCCAGCAGTGAAGAGGGGTTTCAGCCCCAGCATTTT.

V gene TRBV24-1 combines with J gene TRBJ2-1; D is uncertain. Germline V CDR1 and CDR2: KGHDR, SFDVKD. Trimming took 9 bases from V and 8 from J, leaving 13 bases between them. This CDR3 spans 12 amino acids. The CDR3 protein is CATGTGSDEQFF. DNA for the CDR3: TGTGCCACCGGAACCGGCTCCGATGAGCAGTTCTTC.

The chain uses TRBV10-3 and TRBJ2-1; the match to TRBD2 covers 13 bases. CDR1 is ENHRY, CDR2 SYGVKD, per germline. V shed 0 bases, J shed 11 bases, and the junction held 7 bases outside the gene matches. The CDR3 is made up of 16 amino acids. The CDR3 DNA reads TGTGCCATCAGTGAGTCGGTACTAGCGGGGGGGCCTAAGCAGTTCTTC. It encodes CAISESVLAGGPKQFF.

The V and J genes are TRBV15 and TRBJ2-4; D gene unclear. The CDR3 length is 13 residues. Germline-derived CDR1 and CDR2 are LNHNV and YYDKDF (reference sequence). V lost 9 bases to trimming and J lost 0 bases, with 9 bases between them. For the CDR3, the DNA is TGTGCCACTAGAGAGGTAGCCAAAAACATTCAGTACTTC. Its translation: CATREVAKNIQYF.

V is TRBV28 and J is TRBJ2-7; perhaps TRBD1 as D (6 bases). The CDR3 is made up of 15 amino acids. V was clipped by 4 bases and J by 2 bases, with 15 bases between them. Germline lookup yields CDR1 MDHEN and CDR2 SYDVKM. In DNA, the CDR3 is TGTGCCAGCAGTTCGACAGGTCTCACCCCCTACGAGCAGTACTTC. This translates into CASSSTGLTPYEQYF.

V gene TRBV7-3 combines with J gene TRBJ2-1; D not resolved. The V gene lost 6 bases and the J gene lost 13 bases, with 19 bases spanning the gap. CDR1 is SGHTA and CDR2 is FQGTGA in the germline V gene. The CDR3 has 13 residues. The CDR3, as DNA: TGTGCCAGCAGTCCCCCGACCGGTCCGGAACAGTTCTTC. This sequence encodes CASSPPTGPEQFF.

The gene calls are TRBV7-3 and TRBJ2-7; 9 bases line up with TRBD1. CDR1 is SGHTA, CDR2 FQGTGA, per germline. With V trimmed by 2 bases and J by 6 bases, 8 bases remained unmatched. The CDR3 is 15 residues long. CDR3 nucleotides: TGTGCCAGCAGCTTATCGGGACAGGGTAGAGGCGAGCAGTACTTC. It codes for CASSLSGQGRGEQYF.

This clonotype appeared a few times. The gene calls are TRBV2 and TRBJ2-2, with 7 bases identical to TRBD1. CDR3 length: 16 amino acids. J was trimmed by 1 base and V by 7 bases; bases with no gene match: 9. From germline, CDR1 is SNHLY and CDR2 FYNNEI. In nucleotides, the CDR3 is TGTGCCAGCACCTCCACGGGACAGCGGAACACCGGGGAGCTGTTTTTT. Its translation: CASTSTGQRNTGELFF.

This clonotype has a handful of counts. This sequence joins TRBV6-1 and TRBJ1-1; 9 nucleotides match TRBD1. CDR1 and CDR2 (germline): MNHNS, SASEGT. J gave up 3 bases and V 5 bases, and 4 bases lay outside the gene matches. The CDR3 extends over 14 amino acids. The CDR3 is CASSRTGEYTEAFF. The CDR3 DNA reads TGTGCCAGCAGTCGGACAGGGGAGTACACTGAAGCTTTCTTT.

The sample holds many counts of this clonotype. CDR3 sequence: CASSQEHSSYNEQFF. The CDR3 DNA is TGTGCCAGCAGCCAAGAACACAGCTCCTACAATGAGCAGTTCTTC. The chain joins TRBV3-1 to TRBJ2-1, with D unclear. CDR3 length: 15 residues. Germline V gene lookup returns CDR1 LGHDT and CDR2 YNNKEL (reference sequence). V was cut by 0 bases and J by 0 bases, with 6 bases left in between.

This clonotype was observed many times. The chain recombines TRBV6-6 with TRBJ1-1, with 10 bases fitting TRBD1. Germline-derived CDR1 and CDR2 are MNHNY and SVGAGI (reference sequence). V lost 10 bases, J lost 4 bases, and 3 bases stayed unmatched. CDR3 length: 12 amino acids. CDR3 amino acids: CATWTGGTEAFF. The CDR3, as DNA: TGTGCCACCTGGACAGGGGGCACTGAAGCTTTCTTT.

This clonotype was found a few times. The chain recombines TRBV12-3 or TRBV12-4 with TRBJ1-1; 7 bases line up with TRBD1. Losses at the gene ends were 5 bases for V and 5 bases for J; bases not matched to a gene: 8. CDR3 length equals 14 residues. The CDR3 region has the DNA TGTGCCAGCAGTACCTGGACAGGACTGACTGAAGCTTTCTTT. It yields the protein CASSTWTGLTEAFF.

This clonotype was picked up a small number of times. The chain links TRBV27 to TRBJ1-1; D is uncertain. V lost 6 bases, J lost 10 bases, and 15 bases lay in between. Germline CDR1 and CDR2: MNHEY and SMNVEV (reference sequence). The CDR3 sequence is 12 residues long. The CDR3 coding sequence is TGTGCCAGCAGCCAAGGAGGGCCTCGAGCTTTCTTT. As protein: CASSQGGPRAFF.

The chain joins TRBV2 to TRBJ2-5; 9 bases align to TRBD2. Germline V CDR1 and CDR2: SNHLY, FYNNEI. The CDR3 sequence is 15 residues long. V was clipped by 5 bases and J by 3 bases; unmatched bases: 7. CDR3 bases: TGTGCCAGCAGTAAATCTTTAGCGGGAGAAGAGACCCAGTACTTC. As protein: CASSKSLAGEETQYF. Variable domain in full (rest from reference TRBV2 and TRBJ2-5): EPEVTQTPSHQVTQMGQEVILRCVPISNHLYFYWYRQILGQKVEFLVSFYNNEISEKSEIFDDQFSVERPDGSNFTLKIRSTKLEDSAMYFCASSKSLAGEETQYFGPGTRLLVL.